This passage covers 27 T cell receptor beta chains from one sample sequenced in a study of blood T cell repertoires in COVID-19. Assay: immunoSEQ multiplex PCR; the TCRdb copy retains only in-frame clones and omits some. The profile shows some 33,000 clones, around 87% of them singletons. Source material: peripheral blood. These receptors were taken from a man in his fifties or sixties with acute or convalescent COVID-19.

A few counts support this clone. The chain uses TRBV6-5 and TRBJ1-5; unclear D gene. V dropped 0 bases and J dropped 5 bases, with 8 bases sitting between them. The CDR3 runs to 14 residues. In germline, CDR1 is MNHEY, CDR2 SVGAGI. CDR3 DNA: TGTGCCAGCAGTTACTCTCCAGGCGATCAGCCCCAGCATTTT. It yields the protein CASSYSPGDQPQHF.

The chain carries TRBV3-1 (or the pseudogene TRBV3-2) and TRBJ2-1; D unresolved. V lost 1 base to trimming and J lost 8 bases, with 6 bases between them. This CDR3 contains 12 residues. Germline values: CDR1 LGHDT, CDR2 YNNKEL (reference sequence). CDR3 sequence reads: CASSQGIHEQFF. Written as DNA, the CDR3 is TGTGCCAGCAGCCAAGGTATCCATGAGCAGTTCTTC.

The chain recombines TRBV19 with TRBJ1-3; TRBD1 matches 11 bases. CDR1 is LNHDA and CDR2 is SQIVND in the germline V gene (reference sequence). The length of the CDR3 is 18 residues. Trimming removed 8 bases from V and 3 bases from J; junction bases left unmatched: 15. The CDR3 is CASLSGTGGIRFGNTIYF. Here the CDR3 DNA reads TGTGCCAGTTTATCCGGGACAGGGGGAATACGATTTGGAAACACCATATATTTT.

The gene calls are TRBV18 and TRBJ1-1; 7 bases align to TRBD1. The CDR3 has 14 amino acids. The V gene end was trimmed by 3 bases and the J gene end by 9 bases; junction bases not matched to a gene: 10. Germline values: CDR1 KGHSH, CDR2 LQKENI. CDR3 coding DNA: TGTGCCAGCTCACCCCTGACAGGGTTGACCCAAGCTTTCTTT. It translates to CASSPLTGLTQAFF.

V usage is TRBV10-3 and J usage is TRBJ2-1; 13 nucleotides agree with TRBD2. In germline, CDR1 is ENHRY, CDR2 SYGVKD. The CDR3 covers 16 residues. J was trimmed by 1 base and V by 5 bases; bases with no gene match: 2. The CDR3 nucleotides read TGTGCCATCAGTCCGACTAGCGGGAGGTCCTACAATGAGCAGTTCTTC. Translating it yields CAISPTSGRSYNEQFF.

V is TRBV2 and J is TRBJ1-5, with D tentatively TRBD1 (6 bases). Germline CDR1 SNHLY, CDR2 FYNNEI. CDR3 size: 12 residues. V shed 7 bases and J shed 8 bases, with 12 bases lying between them. As DNA, the CDR3 is TGTGCCAGCAACAGGGTATCCGAGCCCCAGCATTTT. It is translated as CASNRVSEPQHF.

The chain couples TRBV6-2 or TRBV6-3 to TRBJ1-5, with D hard to call. Trimming left V 2 bases short and J 6 bases short, with 11 bases between. The CDR3 sequence is 14 residues long. From germline, CDR1 is MNHEY and CDR2 SVGEGT. DNA of the CDR3: TGTGCCAGCAGTTACGAGCACCCGGGTCAGCCCCAGCATTTT. The encoded protein is CASSYEHPGQPQHF.

V gene TRBV5-1 combines with J gene TRBJ1-2; possibly TRBD1 for D (6 bases). This CDR3 has 15 amino acids. V gave up 4 bases and J gave up 4 bases, with 17 bases separating them. Germline values: CDR1 SGHRS, CDR2 YFSETQ. Here the CDR3 DNA reads TGCGCCAGCAGCCTATCAACGGAAGGGGGCTATGGCTACACCTTC. Residues: CASSLSTEGGYGYTF.

CDR3 residues: CASTRISGGTDTQYF. CDR3 DNA sequence: TGTGCCAGCACCCGCATCAGCGGGGGCACAGATACGCAGTATTTT. The V call is TRBV6-6, the J call TRBJ2-3; 7 bases match TRBD2. Germline CDR1 is MNHNY and CDR2 is SVGAGI (reference sequence). V shed 7 bases, J shed 1 base, and the junction held 8 bases outside the gene matches. The CDR3 consists of 15 residues.

CDR3 nucleotides: TGTGCCAGCAGCCCCGGGACTAGCGGGGGGACCCAGTACTTC. Residues: CASSPGTSGGTQYF. The chain carries TRBV2 and TRBJ2-5; 14 bases match TRBD2. Germline V gene sequence: CDR1 SNHLY, CDR2 FYNNEI. J was trimmed by 7 bases and V by 6 bases; bases with no gene match: 4. The CDR3 is 14 residues long.

The V call is TRBV5-4, the J call TRBJ2-7; possible D gene TRBD2, 6 bases. V lost 1 base, J lost 5 bases, and 10 bases lay in between. The CDR3 totals 13 residues. Germline values: CDR1 SGHNT, CDR2 YYREEE (reference sequence). The DNA of the CDR3 is TGTGCCAGCAGCTTGATATCTAGCGACGAGCAGTACTTC. Translation gives CASSLISSDEQYF.

The chain links TRBV5-1 to TRBJ1-2, with a tentative D call TRBD1 (6 bases). The CDR3 length is 15 residues. Germline CDR1 and CDR2: SGHRS and YFSETQ. V was clipped by 2 bases and J by 6 bases, with 17 bases between them. CDR3 protein: CASSLSGGPVHGYTF. The CDR3 DNA sequence: TGCGCCAGCAGCTTAAGCGGGGGGCCCGTTCATGGCTACACCTTC.

The gene calls are TRBV18 and TRBJ2-3, with unresolved D. The CDR3 extends over 13 amino acids. CDR1 and CDR2 (germline): KGHSH, LQKENI. V shed 3 bases and J shed 3 bases, with 7 bases lying between them. The CDR3 nucleotides are TGTGCCAGCTCACCCTACTCGACAGATACGCAGTATTTT. Translated: CASSPYSTDTQYF. Full variable domain (remainder filled in from reference TRBV18 and TRBJ2-3): NAGVMQNPRHLVRRRGQEARLRCSPMKGHSHVYWYRQLPEEGLKFMVYLQKENIIDESGMPKERFSAEFPKEGPSILRIQQVVRGDSAAYFCASSPYSTDTQYFGPGTRLTVL.

This clone occurred once. The CDR3 DNA reads as TGTGCCAGCAACCGTTGGGGGGATTACGAGCAGTACTTC. This sequence encodes CASNRWGDYEQYF. V and J are TRBV14 and TRBJ2-7; tentatively, D is TRBD2 (6 bases). This CDR3 comprises 13 residues. The V end was cut by 7 bases, the J end by 4 bases, with 14 bases between. The germline gives CDR1 SGHDN, CDR2 FVKESK.

The V gene is TRBV6-2 or TRBV6-3, the J gene TRBJ2-7, with 7 nucleotides matching TRBD1. CDR1 is MNHEY, CDR2 SVGEGT, per germline. CDR3 length: 14 residues. The junction had 5 bases not matched to a gene; V was cut back by 5 bases and J by 1 base. The CDR3 spells CASSDPTGSYEQYV. CDR3 coding DNA: TGTGCCAGCAGTGATCCGACAGGGTCCTACGAGCAGTACGTC.

The chain links TRBV18 to TRBJ2-2; 8 bases match TRBD1. V lost 7 bases and J lost 0; bases outside the gene matches: 1. CDR1 is KGHSH and CDR2 is LQKENI in the germline V gene. This CDR3 has 14 residues. CDR3 protein: CASLGQANTGELFF. In DNA, the CDR3 is TGTGCCAGCTTGGGACAGGCGAACACCGGGGAGCTGTTTTTT. The whole variable domain, remainder taken from reference TRBV18 and TRBJ2-2, is NAGVMQNPRHLVRRRGQEARLRCSPMKGHSHVYWYRQLPEEGLKFMVYLQKENIIDESGMPKERFSAEFPKEGPSILRIQQVVRGDSAAYFCASLGQANTGELFFGEGSRLTVL.

Worth noting for this clone: This sample also contains other DNA sequences that code for the same CDR3. This chain links TRBV5-1 with TRBJ1-5, with a possible D match to TRBD1 (5 bases). The CDR3 sequence is 16 residues long. Trimming took 0 bases from V and 1 from J, leaving 11 bases between them. Germline V gene lookup returns CDR1 SGHRS and CDR2 YFSETQ. This CDR3 reads CASSLGTGLSNQPQHF. CDR3 nucleotides: TGCGCCAGCAGCTTGGGAACGGGACTGAGCAATCAGCCCCAGCATTTT.

The CDR3, as DNA: TGTGCCAGCAGTTCTTTCCGAGCGGAGGCCACAGATACGCAGTATTTT. Its translation: CASSSFRAEATDTQYF. The chain links TRBV6-5 to TRBJ2-3; weak D call: TRBD2 (5 bases). This CDR3 has 16 amino acids. Germline loops: CDR1 MNHEY, CDR2 SVGAGI. Trimming cost V 4 bases and J 2 bases, with 16 bases left between them.

This clone has more than one count but fewer than ten. The V call is TRBV7-9, the J call TRBJ1-5; 7 bases line up with TRBD1. Germline CDR1 reads SEHNR; CDR2 reads FQNEAQ (reference sequence). This CDR3 region has 15 residues. Trimming cost V 0 bases and J 2 bases; bases outside gene matches: 1. In DNA, the CDR3 is TGTGCCAGCAGCTTAGCTGACAGGGGCAATCAGCCCCAGCATTTT. This encodes CASSLADRGNQPQHF. Filled out from reference TRBV7-9 and TRBJ1-5, the complete variable domain reads DTGVSQNPRHKITKRGQNVTFRCDPISEHNRLYWYRQTLGQGPEFLTYFQNEAQLEKSRLLSDRFSAERPKGSFSTLEIQRTEQGDSAMYLCASSLADRGNQPQHFGDGTRLSIL.

This clone was seen only once. The chain joins TRBV5-1 to TRBJ2-3, with 9 bases aligning to TRBD2. This CDR3 is 14 amino acids long. V shed 6 bases and J 0 bases; nucleotides not matched to a gene: 2. CDR1 is SGHRS and CDR2 is YFSETQ in the germline V gene. DNA of the CDR3: TGCGCCAGCAAGGCGGGAGGGAGCACAGATACGCAGTATTTT. Amino acids: CASKAGGSTDTQYF.

The count of this clone is one. The V call is TRBV5-6, the J call TRBJ2-1, with TRBD1 matching over 7 bases. V lost 2 bases to trimming and J lost 8 bases; unmatched junction nucleotides: 13. CDR1 is SGHDT, CDR2 YYEEEE, per germline. The CDR3 is 16 residues long. CDR3 amino acids: CASSFSPDRHSDEQFF. The CDR3 DNA sequence: TGTGCCAGCAGCTTTTCCCCGGACAGGCATAGTGATGAGCAGTTCTTC.

The rearrangement links TRBV5-1 to TRBJ2-2; 11 bases line up with TRBD2. CDR1 is SGHRS and CDR2 is YFSETQ in the germline V gene. This CDR3 has 17 residues. Losses at the gene ends were 4 bases for V and 3 bases for J; bases not matched to a gene: 8. CDR3 amino acids: CASSRIAGGSDTGELFF. The CDR3 bases are TGCGCCAGCAGCCGAATAGCGGGAGGGTCGGACACCGGGGAGCTGTTTTTT.

The chain carries TRBV28 and TRBJ1-5; D gene uncertain. The germline gives CDR1 MDHEN, CDR2 SYDVKM. Trimming shortened V by 2 bases and J by 0 bases, and 11 bases separated the two germline ends. The CDR3 is made up of 16 amino acids. The CDR3 loop reads CASSLPYSYSNQPQHF. CDR3 sequence (DNA): TGTGCCAGCAGTTTACCATACAGCTATAGCAATCAGCCCCAGCATTTT.

V usage is TRBV9 and J usage is TRBJ1-1; D remains unclear. Germline CDR1 SGDLS, CDR2 YYNGEE. This CDR3 has 15 residues. V was shortened by 1 base and J by 3 bases, with 13 bases between the two germline ends. CDR3 coding DNA: TGTGCCAGCAGCGTATTAGCCGGCGGGGACACTGAAGCTTTCTTT. It encodes CASSVLAGGDTEAFF. Supplemented by reference TRBV9 and TRBJ1-1, the full variable domain reads DSGVTQTPKHLITATGQRVTLRCSPRSGDLSVYWYQQSLDQGLQFLIQYYNGEERAKGNILERFSAQQFPDLHSELNLSSLELGDSALYFCASSVLAGGDTEAFFGQGTRLTVV.

J is TRBJ1-1 and V is TRBV5-1; D is possibly TRBD1 (5 bases). Deletions cut 4 bases from V and 1 base from J, with 11 bases between. Germline-derived CDR1 and CDR2 are SGHRS and YFSETQ. The CDR3 length is 14 residues. This CDR3 is CASSRNTGNTEAFF. CDR3 in DNA: TGCGCCAGCAGCCGCAACACAGGGAACACTGAAGCTTTCTTT. Filled out from reference TRBV5-1 and TRBJ1-1, the complete variable domain reads KAGVTQTPRYLIKTRGQQVTLSCSPISGHRSVSWYQQTPGQGLQFLFEYFSETQRNKGNFPGRFSGRQFSNSRSEMNVSTLELGDSALYLCASSRNTGNTEAFFGQGTRLTVV.

In this sample, this clone turned up a few times. The V and J genes are TRBV10-1 and TRBJ2-2; 8 bases line up with TRBD1. The CDR3 is made up of 14 amino acids. Germline CDR1 is WNHNN and CDR2 is SYGVQD (reference sequence). Losses at the gene ends were 6 bases for V and 3 bases for J; bases not matched to a gene: 3. In DNA form, the CDR3 reads TGCGCCAGCAGACCGGGACAGGACACCGGGGAGCTGTTTTTT. Protein product: CASRPGQDTGELFF.

The chain has TRBV18 and TRBJ1-6, with D maybe TRBD1 (5 bases). The CDR3 is 14 residues long. CDR1 and CDR2 (germline): KGHSH, LQKENI. V was pared by 7 bases and J by 8 bases, with 15 bases between. The CDR3 coding sequence is TGTGCCAGCTTTGCGAACCAGGGCTATTCACCCCTCCACTTT. This translates into CASFANQGYSPLHF.